The source of this TCR beta chain is a study of blood T cell repertoires in COVID-19. At the level of the study: Donors in the United States, Italy and Spain gave samples during acute or convalescent COVID-19. The analysed material was cDNA or gDNA that came from T cells, B-cell-depleted T cells, or PBMCs.

The age range of participants was about 18 to 95 years, with residence in around 22 US areas. The study assigned cohorts using participant-reported clinical history. The assay was immunoSEQ multiplex PCR, and TCRdb's table has in-frame clones only and misses some. The table records 220,000 or so clones, roughly 84% of them present only once. V was cut by 0 bases and J by 2 bases, with 10 bases left in between. The CDR3 has 14 amino acids. Germline V gene sequence: CDR1 GTSNPN, CDR2 SVGIG (reference sequence). What was sequenced was PBMCs or T cells enriched from blood (not recorded which). The chain is built from TRBV30 and TRBJ1-2; possibly TRBD1 for D (6 bases). The clonotype comes from a middle-aged woman who had recovered from COVID-19. This CDR3 is CAWSVRGGNYGYTF. CDR3 nucleotides: TGTGCCTGGAGTGTAAGGGGGGGGAACTATGGCTACACCTTC. Together with reference TRBV30 and TRBJ1-2, the CDR3 gives the full variable domain: SQTIHQWPATLVQPVGSPLSLECTVEGTSNPNLYWYRQAAGRGLQLLFYSVGIGQISSEVPQNLSASRPQDRQFILSSKKLLLSDSGFYLCAWSVRGGNYGYTFGSGTRLTVV.